A selection of T cell receptor beta chains follows, all from one sample in a study of T cell repertoires in cytomegalovirus infection. The antigens of these receptors remain unknown. TCRdb passed the reads through MiXCR, listing each CDR3 protein once. The table includes roughly 70,000 distinct CDR3 sequences, roughly 20% detected once. The sequencing here drew on CD8+ T cells from cultured PBMCs, taken from culture after CMV antigen stimulation. The receptors originated from a human donor in good health (CMV status not recorded). Some clones in this sample may be carry-over from other donors' samples. CDR3s include the opening cysteine and the closing phenylalanine or tryptophan. The D gene is left open where the match is weak. Some rows mark clone size as missing; the rest say once, few, many or name a class of expanded clone.

NA | TRBJ2-5 | TRBV25-1 | few | TGTGCCAGCAGTGAATACACGAGATCGACCCAGTACTTC | CASSEYTRSTQYF
TRBD1 | TRBJ1-5 | TRBV7-6 | NA | TGTGCCAGCAGCCACAACCCGGGACAGGGTCAGCCCCAGCATTTT | CASSHNPGQGQPQHF
TRBD1 | TRBJ1-1 | TRBV7-9 | few | TGTGCCAGCAGCGCACAACAGGGGGTTGGAACTGAAGCTTTCTTT | CASSAQQGVGTEAFF
TRBD2 | TRBJ2-3 | TRBV11-1 | NA | TGTGCCAGCAGCGTGGGGACTAGCGGGGGGCCCCCAAACACAGATACGCAGTATTTT | CASSVGTSGGPPNTDTQYF
NA | TRBJ1-4 | TRBV9 | NA | TGTGCCAGCAGCCCAGAGGCCACTAATGAAAAACTGTTTTTT | CASSPEATNEKLFF
TRBD1 | TRBJ1-2 | TRBV7-8 | many | TGTGCCAGCAGCTTGGGACAGGCAGACTATGGCTACACCTTC | CASSLGQADYGYTF
TRBD1 | TRBJ2-7 | TRBV7-9 | few | TGTGCCACTTCGGGATGGGACAGCTCCTACGAGCAGTACTTC | CATSGWDSSYEQYF
NA | TRBJ2-7 | TRBV19 | many | TGTGCCAGTAGTATACATTCTACGGCCTACGAGCAGTACTTC | CASSIHSTAYEQYF
NA | TRBJ1-4 | TRBV12-3/TRBV12-4 | NA | TGTGCCAGCAGTTTGGGGTCACGGCTGTTTTTT | CASSLGSRLFF
NA | TRBJ1-1 | TRBV6-5 | NA | TGTGCCAGCAGTTACTCTCGGGGGTGGACTGAAGCTTTCTTT | CASSYSRGWTEAFF
NA | TRBJ1-2 | TRBV7-2 | NA | TGTGCCAGCAGCTCCGGGACCATCTATGGCTACACCTTC | CASSSGTIYGYTF
TRBD1 | TRBJ1-3 | TRBV7-2 | few | TGTGCCAGCAGTTCGGGACAGGGTGGAAACACCATATATTTT | CASSSGQGGNTIYF
TRBD2 | TRBJ2-1 | TRBV12-3/TRBV12-4 | NA | TGTGCCACCGATGGGGGGGTTTACAATGAGCAGTTCTTC | CATDGGVYNEQFF
NA | TRBJ2-1 | TRBV30 | NA | TGTGCCTGGAGTGTAGTGGCCAGTCTCAATGAGCAGTTCTTC | CAWSVVASLNEQFF
NA | TRBJ1-1 | TRBV7-2 | NA | TGTGCCAGCAGCTCAAATTCACAGAGGTCGAACACTGAAGCTTTCTTT | CASSSNSQRSNTEAFF
NA | TRBJ1-1 | TRBV6-1 | few | TGTGCCAGCAGTGAAGCGAGGGTGATCGAAGCTTTCTTT | CASSEARVIEAFF
NA | TRBJ2-3 | TRBV11-2 | few | TGTGCCAGCAGCTCTCAAGATACGCAGTATTTT | CASSSQDTQYF
TRBD2 | TRBJ2-3 | TRBV7-2 | NA | TGTGACAGCAGCTTGCCCGGGACTACACACGATACGCAGTATTTT | CDSSLPGTTHDTQYF
NA | TRBJ2-7 | TRBV5-1 | NA | TGCGCCAGCAGCCGGAACGGTGCCTACGAGCAGTACTTC | CASSRNGAYEQYF
NA | TRBJ1-5 | TRBV7-6 | many | TGTGCCAGCAGCTTAAGGAGGGCCGATCAGCCCCAGCATTTT | CASSLRRADQPQHF
NA | TRBJ1-1 | TRBV5-6 | NA | TGTGCCAGCAGCTTGTCTCCCAACCCAAACACTGAAGCTTTCTTT | CASSLSPNPNTEAFF
NA | TRBJ2-1 | TRBV4-1 | NA | TGCGCCAGCAGCCAGGTAATCACAGGGAATGAGCAGTTCTTC | CASSQVITGNEQFF
NA | TRBJ1-2 | TRBV6-2/TRBV6-3 | NA | TGTGCCAGCAGTTCTATGGGCTATGGCTACACCTTC | CASSSMGYGYTF
NA | TRBJ1-1 | TRBV7-8 | NA | TGTGCCAGCAGCTTAAGTCGGGGGGCTGACACTGAAGCTTTCTTT | CASSLSRGADTEAFF
TRBD2 | TRBJ2-7 | TRBV6-2/TRBV6-3 | NA | TGTGCCAGCAGTTACATGGCGGGGGACGAGCAGTACTTC | CASSYMAGDEQYF
NA | TRBJ2-2 | TRBV7-6 | few | TGTGCCAGCAGCTGGCTCCCTCACAGGGAGGAGAACACCGGGGAGCTGTTTTTT | CASSWLPHREENTGELFF
NA | TRBJ2-7 | TRBV28 | few | TGTGCCAGCAGTTCATCCTCCCGGGAGCCCGGTGGCTACGAGCAGTACTTC | CASSSSSREPGGYEQYF
NA | TRBJ1-5 | TRBV7-9 | few | TGTGCCAGCAGCCCGCCGGGGCAGCCCCAGCATTTT | CASSPPGQPQHF
TRBD1 | TRBJ1-3 | TRBV10-3 | few | TGTGCCATCACTTTAGACAGGGGCTCTGGAAACACCATATATTTT | CAITLDRGSGNTIYF
NA | TRBJ1-5 | TRBV20-1 | few | TGCAGTGCTCCTTCGACAGGTTTTAATCAGCCCCAGCATTTT | CSAPSTGFNQPQHF
TRBD1 | TRBJ2-7 | TRBV2 | NA | TGTGCCAGCAGACTTGGGACAGGGGTCCTCCACGAGCAGTACTTC | CASRLGTGVLHEQYF